This T cell receptor (beta chain) was obtained from a study of blood T cells in healthy people across ages. The overall study: For every two T cells, template switching captured about one barcoded beta molecule.

It was around 10 milliliters of peripheral blood that were drawn from each donor. For the second PCR, which ran for about 6 to 12 cycles, a sample-barcoded 5' primer and a J-beta primer mix were used. Every sample produced at least 3 million CDR3-containing paired-end reads. In TCRdb, the 5' RACE reads were re-called with MiXCR into one record per CDR3 protein. The sample has about 1.6 million distinct CDR3 sequences; about 32% are singletons. This clonotype showed up just a few times. Its antigen is still unknown. This CDR3 contains 15 residues. Germline assignment: CDR1 MNHEY and CDR2 SMNVEV (reference sequence). The V end was cut by 5 bases, the J end by 6 bases, with 20 bases between. Study results and caveats: Because donor CMV status was unknown, expanded clonotype changes were possibly confounded.

The receptor was derived from a woman under 40 in good health. This chain connects TRBV27 to TRBJ2-7; TRBD2 is a possible D gene (5 bases). The sequenced sample consisted of blood. CDR3 loop: CASSLSLEGGSEQYF. Here the CDR3 DNA reads TGTGCCAGCAGTCTCTCCTTAGAGGGTGGGAGCGAGCAGTACTTC.